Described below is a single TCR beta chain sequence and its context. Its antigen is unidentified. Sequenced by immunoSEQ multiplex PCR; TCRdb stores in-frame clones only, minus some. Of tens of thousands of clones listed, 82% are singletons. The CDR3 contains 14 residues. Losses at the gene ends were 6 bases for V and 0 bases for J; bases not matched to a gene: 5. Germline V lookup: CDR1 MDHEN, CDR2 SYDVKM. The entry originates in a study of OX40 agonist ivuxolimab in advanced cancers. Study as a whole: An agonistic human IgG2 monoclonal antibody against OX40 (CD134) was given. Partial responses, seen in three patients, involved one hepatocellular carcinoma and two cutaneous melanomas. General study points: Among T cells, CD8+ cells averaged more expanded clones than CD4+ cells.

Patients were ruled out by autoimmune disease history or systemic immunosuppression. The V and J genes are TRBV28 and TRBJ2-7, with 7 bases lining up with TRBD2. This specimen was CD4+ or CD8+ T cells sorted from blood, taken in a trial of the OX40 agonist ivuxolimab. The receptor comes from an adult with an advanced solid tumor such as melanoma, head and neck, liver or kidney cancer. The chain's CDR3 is CASSRRENSYEQYF. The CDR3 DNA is TGTGCCAGCAGCAGGCGGGAGAACTCCTACGAGCAGTACTTC.